Listed here are 24 T cell receptor beta chains from one sample, sequenced in a study of blood T cells in healthy people across ages. Combining a sample-barcoded 5' primer with a J-beta primer mix, a second PCR ran for roughly 6 to 12 cycles. Each CDR3 protein gets one entry after TCRdb re-called the 5' RACE reads with MiXCR. The profile covers 780,000 or so distinct CDR3 sequences, with roughly three fifths appearing a single time and roughly 24% taken by the ten largest. The material sequenced was blood. All receptors come from a man aged 35 to 55 in good health.

The V call is TRBV6-2 or TRBV6-3, the J call TRBJ2-7; 12 nucleotides match TRBD1. Germline CDR1 reads MNHEY; CDR2 reads SVGEGT. J gave up 5 bases and V 1 base, and 3 bases lay outside the gene matches. CDR3 size: 15 residues. The CDR3 region is CASSYWGQGADEQYF. The CDR3 DNA is TGTGCCAGCAGTTACTGGGGACAGGGGGCGGACGAGCAGTACTTC.

The genes are TRBV24-1 and TRBJ1-1; no firm D call. The CDR3 is made up of 13 amino acids. Trimming removed 3 bases at V and 3 bases at J, with 7 bases between. Germline V gives CDR1 KGHDR, CDR2 SFDVKD. The CDR3 bases are TGTGCCACCAGTGATGTAGGGTACACTGAAGCTTTCTTT. Translating gives CATSDVGYTEAFF.

The count of this clonotype is one. The J gene is TRBJ1-5, the V gene TRBV15; D is perhaps TRBD1 (6 bases). This CDR3 spans 13 amino acids. The germline gives CDR1 LNHNV, CDR2 YYDKDF (reference sequence). Trimming cost V 3 bases and J 7 bases, with 10 bases left between them. CDR3 sequence: CATSREGGQPQHF. In nucleotides, the CDR3 is TGTGCCACCAGCAGGGAAGGGGGGCAGCCCCAGCATTTT.

This clonotype has a handful of counts. The chain has TRBV2 and TRBJ1-2; D not resolved. CDR1 is SNHLY and CDR2 is FYNNEI in the germline V gene. Trimming took off 6 bases at V and 4 bases at J, with 18 bases between the two ends. The CDR3 sequence is 15 residues long. This chain's CDR3 is CASRMPSGNTYGYTF. The CDR3 nucleotides read TGTGCCAGCAGGATGCCTAGCGGGAATACCTATGGCTACACCTTC. The complete variable domain, with remaining parts taken from reference TRBV2 and TRBJ1-2, reads EPEVTQTPSHQVTQMGQEVILRCVPISNHLYFYWYRQILGQKVEFLVSFYNNEISEKSEIFDDQFSVERPDGSNFTLKIRSTKLEDSAMYFCASRMPSGNTYGYTFGSGTRLTVV.

This clonotype showed up just once. This sequence joins TRBV20-1 and TRBJ1-1; D ambiguous. Germline V lookup: CDR1 DFQATT, CDR2 SNEGSKA (reference sequence). The V and J ends lost 0 bases and 1 base respectively, with 6 bases between them. This CDR3 comprises 13 residues. As DNA, the CDR3 is TGCAGTGCTAGAGATAAGGGGAACACTGAAGCTTTCTTT. Translating it yields CSARDKGNTEAFF.

The rearrangement joins TRBV27 to TRBJ2-6; D is undetermined. There are 14 residues in the CDR3. Germline values: CDR1 MNHEY, CDR2 SMNVEV (reference sequence). V lost 5 bases, J lost 2 bases, and 7 bases lay in between. This CDR3 is CASSRDTGANVLTF. For the CDR3, the DNA is TGTGCCAGCAGTCGAGATACTGGGGCCAACGTCCTGACTTTC.

CDR3 nucleotides: TGTGCCAGCAGACCACAGGGTAACATTCAGTACTTC. Protein sequence: CASRPQGNIQYF. The genes are TRBV2 and TRBJ2-4; D might be TRBD1 (6 bases). The V end was cut by 6 bases, the J end by 7 bases, with 10 bases between. CDR1 SNHLY and CDR2 FYNNEI come from the germline V gene. The CDR3 length is 12 residues.

CDR3: CASSRPGHADSSDTQYF. In DNA form, the CDR3 reads TGTGCCAGCAGCCGGCCGGGACACGCGGACTCCTCAGATACGCAGTATTTT. The chain carries TRBV7-3 and TRBJ2-3; possibly TRBD1 for D (6 bases). This CDR3 comprises 17 residues. From germline, CDR1 is SGHTA and CDR2 FQGTGA. The V end lost 5 bases, the J end lost 4 bases, and 22 bases lay between the germline ends.

The chain carries TRBV12-3 or TRBV12-4 and TRBJ2-2, with 12 bases lining up with TRBD2. CDR3 length equals 19 residues. V shed 2 bases, J shed 8 bases, and the junction held 15 bases outside the gene matches. CDR3 loop: CASSLFLRLAGEPPGELFF. In DNA, the CDR3 is TGTGCCAGCAGTTTATTTTTGAGACTAGCGGGAGAGCCCCCGGGGGAGCTGTTTTTT.

This clonotype came up a few times. The chain couples TRBV7-9 to TRBJ2-1, with D possibly matching TRBD2 (5 bases). The J call is doubtful: the DNA matches TRBJ2-7 better. The CDR3 contains 13 residues. The germline V gene has CDR1 SEHNR and CDR2 FQNEAQ (reference sequence). The CDR3 region is CASKGELVNEQYF. Written as DNA, the CDR3 is TGTGCCAGCAAGGGAGAACTAGTCAATGAGCAGTACTTC.

The chain employs TRBV7-6 and TRBJ1-2, with 8 bases aligning to TRBD1. The CDR3 loop spans 14 amino acids. Germline trimming cut 5 bases from V and 8 bases from J; bases unmatched to any gene: 10. The germline V gene has CDR1 SGHVS and CDR2 FNYEAQ. Written as DNA, the CDR3 is TGTGCCAGCAGCCCCGCAGGCAGGGGGCGCGGCTACACCTTC. Translated: CASSPAGRGRGYTF.

Here the CDR3 reads CSASSGGAITNEQFF. For the CDR3, the DNA is TGCAGTGCTTCTAGCGGGGGGGCCATAACCAATGAGCAGTTCTTC. This chain uses TRBV20-1 with TRBJ2-1; TRBD2 matches at 12 bases. From germline, CDR1 is DFQATT and CDR2 SNEGSKA (reference sequence). Trimming removed 5 bases from V and 6 bases from J; junction bases left unmatched: 8. The CDR3 sequence is 15 residues long.

This clonotype occurred a few times. The chain combines TRBV12-3 or TRBV12-4 with TRBJ2-4; tentative D call: TRBD1 (6 bases). The CDR3 loop spans 12 amino acids. V lost 7 bases to trimming and J lost 3 bases, with 7 bases between them. CDR3 DNA: TGTGCCAGCAAGGGGGACAAAAACATTCAGTACTTC. Translated: CASKGDKNIQYF.

This clonotype was counted once. The chain couples TRBV29-1 to TRBJ1-1; D remains unclear. Looked up from germline, CDR1 is SQVTM and CDR2 is ANQGSEA. This CDR3 comprises 12 residues. Trimming pared 7 bases from V and 0 bases from J, leaving 9 bases between. This CDR3 is CSAPLLNTEAFF. The DNA for the CDR3 is TGCAGCGCCCCGCTTTTGAACACTGAAGCTTTCTTT.

This rearrangement joins TRBV6-2 or TRBV6-3 to TRBJ1-2; D unclear. Germline CDR1 MNHEY, CDR2 SVGEGT. The germline V and J ends were trimmed by 2 bases and 6 bases, with 16 bases remaining between them. The CDR3 is 15 amino acids. The CDR3 sequence: CASSYPSPTAHGYTF. Written as DNA, the CDR3 is TGTGCCAGCAGTTACCCCAGCCCTACAGCCCATGGCTACACCTTC.

The CDR3 is CASRGTSGKKVGFYEQYF. In nucleotides, the CDR3 is TGTGCCAGCAGGGGGACTAGCGGCAAAAAGGTCGGCTTCTACGAGCAGTACTTC. The chain uses TRBV28 and TRBJ2-7, with 11 bases matching TRBD2. Germline V lookup: CDR1 MDHEN, CDR2 SYDVKM. The CDR3 covers 18 residues. Trimming removed 6 bases from V and 3 bases from J; junction bases left unmatched: 16.

The CDR3 region is CASSPGGENYNEQYF. The CDR3 DNA follows: TGTGCCAGCAGCCCCGGAGGAGAAAACTACAATGAGCAGTACTTC. The chain combines TRBV7-3 with TRBJ2-1, with a possible D match to TRBD2 (5 bases). Near its end, the DNA agrees better with TRBJ2-7, so the J call may be wrong. Germline V CDR1 and CDR2: SGHTA, FQGTGA. This CDR3 contains 15 residues.

This rearrangement joins TRBV12-3 or TRBV12-4 to TRBJ2-2; 16 bases agree with TRBD2. The CDR3 contains 17 residues. V was clipped by 6 bases and J by 6 bases; unmatched bases: 7. The CDR3 coding sequence is TGTGCCAGCAGGCCTGGGACTAGCGGGAGGGGCGCCGGGGAGCTGTTTTTT. Translation gives CASRPGTSGRGAGELFF.

The rearrangement joins TRBV7-2 to TRBJ2-1; no clear D. The CDR3 totals 16 residues. Germline CDR1 SGHTA, CDR2 FQGNSA. V lost 4 bases and J 0 bases, leaving 13 bases between the germline ends. The CDR3 DNA sequence: TGTGCCAGCAGCTCGTCGCGGCTAAGCTCCTACAATGAGCAGTTCTTC. Amino acid sequence: CASSSSRLSSYNEQFF.

J is TRBJ2-1 and V is TRBV27; D call uncertain. Germline V CDR1 and CDR2: MNHEY, SMNVEV (reference sequence). V shed 5 bases and J shed 8 bases, with 19 bases lying between them. The CDR3 length is 15 residues. CDR3 sequence reads: CASSPRTVMSHEQFF. The CDR3 nucleotides read TGTGCCAGCAGTCCCCGGACCGTTATGTCCCATGAGCAGTTCTTC.

The chain couples TRBV4-2 to TRBJ2-4, with D possibly TRBD1 on 6 matching bases. Trimming removed 2 bases at V and 3 bases at J, with 20 bases between. The CDR3 extends over 18 amino acids. From germline, CDR1 is LGHNA and CDR2 YNFKEQ. CDR3 region: CASSQHTAQGTFKNIQYF. In DNA, the CDR3 is TGTGCCAGCAGCCAACACACAGCCCAGGGGACCTTCAAAAACATTCAGTACTTC.

The rearrangement joins TRBV9 to TRBJ2-1, with D maybe TRBD2 (6 bases). The V end lost 4 bases, the J end lost 6 bases, and 14 bases lay between the germline ends. Per the germline V gene, CDR1 is SGDLS and CDR2 is YYNGEE. The length of the CDR3 is 14 residues. CDR3 DNA: TGTGCCAGCAGCCTCACCATGGGGGGCAATGAGCAGTTCTTC. This encodes CASSLTMGGNEQFF.

The chain is built from TRBV20-1 and TRBJ1-2, with unresolved D. The CDR3 is 13 residues long. V lost 1 base, J lost 6 bases, and 12 bases lay in between. Germline assignment: CDR1 DFQATT and CDR2 SNEGSKA (reference sequence). The CDR3 DNA sequence: TGCAGTGCTAGAGCAGGTGGAGGCGATGGCTACACCTTC. It codes for CSARAGGGDGYTF.

Many counts were recorded for this clonotype. The chain carries TRBV9 and TRBJ2-3; 13 bases line up with TRBD2. Germline V lookup: CDR1 SGDLS, CDR2 YYNGEE. CDR3 size: 18 residues. The ends lost 2 bases at V and 3 bases at J; junction bases unmatched: 9. CDR3 sequence: CASSVATGLAGVTDTQYF. In nucleotides, the CDR3 is TGTGCCAGCAGCGTTGCCACCGGACTAGCGGGAGTTACAGATACGCAGTATTTT.